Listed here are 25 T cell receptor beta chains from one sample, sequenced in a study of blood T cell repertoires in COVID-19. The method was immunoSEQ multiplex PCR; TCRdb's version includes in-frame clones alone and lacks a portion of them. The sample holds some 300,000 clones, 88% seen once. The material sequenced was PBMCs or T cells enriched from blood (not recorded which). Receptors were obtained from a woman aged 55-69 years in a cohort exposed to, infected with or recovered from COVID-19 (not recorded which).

The CDR3: CASSETVYEQYF. The CDR3 coding sequence is TGCGCCAGCAGTGAAACGGTGTACGAGCAGTACTTC. The genes are TRBV10-2 and TRBJ2-7; no reliable D call. The CDR3 runs to 12 residues. The V end was cut by 3 bases, the J end by 4 bases, with 7 bases between. Germline CDR1 is WSHSY and CDR2 is SAAADI.

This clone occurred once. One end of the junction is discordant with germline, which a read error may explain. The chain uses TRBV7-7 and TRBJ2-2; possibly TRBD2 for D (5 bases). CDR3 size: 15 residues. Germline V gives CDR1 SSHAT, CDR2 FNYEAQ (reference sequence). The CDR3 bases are TGTGCTAGCAGCTTAGGTGGGCGGGCCACCGGGGAGCTGTTTTTT. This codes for CASSLGGRATGELFF. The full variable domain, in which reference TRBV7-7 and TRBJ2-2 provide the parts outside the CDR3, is GAGVSQSPRYKVTKRGQDVTLRCDPISSHATLYWYQQALGQGPEFLTYFNYEAQPDKSGLPSDRFSAERPEGSISTLTIQRTEQRDSAMYRCASSLGGRATGELFFGEGSRLTVL.

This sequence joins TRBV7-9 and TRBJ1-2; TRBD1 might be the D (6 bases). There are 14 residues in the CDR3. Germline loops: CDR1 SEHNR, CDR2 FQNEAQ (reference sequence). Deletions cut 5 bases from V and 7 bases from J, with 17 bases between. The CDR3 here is CASSAGGGKGGYTF. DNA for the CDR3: TGTGCCAGCAGCGCGGGAGGGGGAAAGGGTGGCTACACCTTC.

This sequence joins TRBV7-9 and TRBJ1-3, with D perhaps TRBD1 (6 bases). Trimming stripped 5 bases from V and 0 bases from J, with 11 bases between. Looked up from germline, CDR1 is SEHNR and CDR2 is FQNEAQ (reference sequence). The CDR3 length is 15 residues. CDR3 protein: CASSRTASSGNTIYF. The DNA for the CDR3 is TGTGCCAGCAGCAGGACAGCGAGCTCTGGAAACACCATATATTTT.

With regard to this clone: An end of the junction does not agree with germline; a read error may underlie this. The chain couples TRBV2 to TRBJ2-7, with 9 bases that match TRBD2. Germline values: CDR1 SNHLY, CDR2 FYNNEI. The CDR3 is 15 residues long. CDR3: CASSKAGGGSYEQYF. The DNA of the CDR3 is TGTGCCAGCAGTAAAGCGGGAGGAGGGTCCTACGAGCAGTACTTC. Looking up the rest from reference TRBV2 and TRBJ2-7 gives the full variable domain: EPEVTQTPSHQVTQMGQEVILRCVPISNHLYFYWYRQILGQKVEFLVSFYNNEISEKSEIFDDQFSVERPDGSNFTLKIRSTKLEDSAMYFCASSKAGGGSYEQYFGPGTRLTVT.

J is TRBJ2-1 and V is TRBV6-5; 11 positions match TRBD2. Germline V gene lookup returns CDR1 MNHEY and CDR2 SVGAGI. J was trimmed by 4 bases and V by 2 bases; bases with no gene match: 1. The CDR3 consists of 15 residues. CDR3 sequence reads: CASSYLAGGYNEQFF. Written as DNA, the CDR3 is TGTGCCAGCAGTTACCTAGCGGGAGGTTACAATGAGCAGTTCTTC.

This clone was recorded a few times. The CDR3 DNA sequence: TGTGCCAGCAGTTTAGACAGGGGAGGCAATCAGCCCCAGCATTTT. Amino acid sequence: CASSLDRGGNQPQHF. The chain uses TRBV27 and TRBJ1-5, with TRBD1 identical over 8 bases. This CDR3 is 15 amino acids long. Germline lookup yields CDR1 MNHEY and CDR2 SMNVEV (reference sequence). J gave up 2 bases and V 2 bases, and 2 bases lay outside the gene matches.

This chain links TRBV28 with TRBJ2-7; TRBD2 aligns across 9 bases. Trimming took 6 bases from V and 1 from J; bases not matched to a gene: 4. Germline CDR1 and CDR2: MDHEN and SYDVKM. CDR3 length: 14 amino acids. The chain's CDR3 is CASSPTSGSYEQYF. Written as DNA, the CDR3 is TGTGCCAGCAGCCCGACTAGCGGATCCTACGAGCAGTACTTC.

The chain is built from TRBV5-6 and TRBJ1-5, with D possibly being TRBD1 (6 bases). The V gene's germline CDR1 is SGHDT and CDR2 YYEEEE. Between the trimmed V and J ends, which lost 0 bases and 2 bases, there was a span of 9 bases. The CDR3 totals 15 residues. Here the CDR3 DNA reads TGTGCCAGCAGCTTGGGGGCAGGGGGCAATCAGCCCCAGCATTTT. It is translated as CASSLGAGGNQPQHF. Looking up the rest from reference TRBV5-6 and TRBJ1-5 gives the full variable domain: DAGVTQSPTHLIKTRGQQVTLRCSPKSGHDTVSWYQQALGQGPQFIFQYYEEEERQRGNFPDRFSGHQFPNYSSELNVNALLLGDSALYLCASSLGAGGNQPQHFGDGTRLSIL.

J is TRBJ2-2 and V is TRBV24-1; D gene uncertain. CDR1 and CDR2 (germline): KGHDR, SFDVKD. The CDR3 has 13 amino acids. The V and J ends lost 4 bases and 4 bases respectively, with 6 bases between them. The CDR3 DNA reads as TGTGCCACCAGTGACAGAAGCACCGGGGAGCTGTTTTTT. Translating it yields CATSDRSTGELFF.

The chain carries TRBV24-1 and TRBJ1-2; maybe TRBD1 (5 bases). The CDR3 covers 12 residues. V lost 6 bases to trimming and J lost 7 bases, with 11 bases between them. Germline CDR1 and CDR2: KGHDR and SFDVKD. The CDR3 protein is CATSSGPLGYTF. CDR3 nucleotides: TGTGCCACCAGTTCAGGGCCCCTTGGCTACACCTTC.

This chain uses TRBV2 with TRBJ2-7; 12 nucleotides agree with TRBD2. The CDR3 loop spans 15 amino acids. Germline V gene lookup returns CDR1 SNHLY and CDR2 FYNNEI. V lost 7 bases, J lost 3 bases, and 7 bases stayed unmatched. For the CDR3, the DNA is TGTGCCAGCATCCGACTAGCGGGAGATGGCTACGAGCAGTACTTC. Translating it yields CASIRLAGDGYEQYF.

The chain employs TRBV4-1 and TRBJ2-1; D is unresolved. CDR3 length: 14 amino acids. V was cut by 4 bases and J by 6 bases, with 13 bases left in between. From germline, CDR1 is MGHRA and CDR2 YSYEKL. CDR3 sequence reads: CASSPTPLGNEQFF. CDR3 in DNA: TGCGCCAGCAGCCCTACGCCCCTCGGCAATGAGCAGTTCTTC.

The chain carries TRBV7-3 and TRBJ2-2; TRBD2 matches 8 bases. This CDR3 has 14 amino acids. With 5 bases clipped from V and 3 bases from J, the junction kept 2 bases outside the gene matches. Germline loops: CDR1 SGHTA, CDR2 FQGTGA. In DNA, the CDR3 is TGTGCCAGCAGCCCGGGACTAGACACCGGGGAGCTGTTTTTT. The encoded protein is CASSPGLDTGELFF.

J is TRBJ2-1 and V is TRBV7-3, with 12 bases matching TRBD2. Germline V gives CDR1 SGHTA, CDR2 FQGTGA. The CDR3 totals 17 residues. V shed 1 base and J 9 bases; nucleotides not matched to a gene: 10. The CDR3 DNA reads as TGTGCCAGCAGCTTAATCCCCCTAGCGGGAGGGGATGGTGAGCAGTTCTTC. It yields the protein CASSLIPLAGGDGEQFF. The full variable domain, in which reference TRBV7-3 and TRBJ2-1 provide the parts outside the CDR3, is GAGVSQTPSNKVTEKGKYVELRCDPISGHTALYWYRQSLGQGPEFLIYFQGTGAADDSGLPNDRFFAVRPEGSVSTLKIQRTERGDSAVYLCASSLIPLAGGDGEQFFGPGTRLTVL.

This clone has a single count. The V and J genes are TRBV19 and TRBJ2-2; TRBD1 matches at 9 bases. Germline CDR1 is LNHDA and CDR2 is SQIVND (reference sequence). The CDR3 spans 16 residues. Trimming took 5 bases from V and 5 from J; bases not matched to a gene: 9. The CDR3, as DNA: TGTGCCAGTAGTCCTGGACAGGGGCGGGGGACCGGGGAGCTGTTTTTT. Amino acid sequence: CASSPGQGRGTGELFF. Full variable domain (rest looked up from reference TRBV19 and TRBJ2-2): DGGITQSPKYLFRKEGQNVTLSCEQNLNHDAMYWYRQDPGQGLRLIYYSQIVNDFQKGDIAEGYSVSREKKESFPLTVTSAQKNPTAFYLCASSPGQGRGTGELFFGEGSRLTVL.

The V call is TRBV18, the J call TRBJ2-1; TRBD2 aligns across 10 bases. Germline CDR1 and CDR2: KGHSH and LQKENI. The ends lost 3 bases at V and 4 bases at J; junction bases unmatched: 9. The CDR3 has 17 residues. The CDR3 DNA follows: TGTGCCAGCTCACCCCCAGGACTAGCGGAGTTATACAATGAGCAGTTCTTC. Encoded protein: CASSPPGLAELYNEQFF.

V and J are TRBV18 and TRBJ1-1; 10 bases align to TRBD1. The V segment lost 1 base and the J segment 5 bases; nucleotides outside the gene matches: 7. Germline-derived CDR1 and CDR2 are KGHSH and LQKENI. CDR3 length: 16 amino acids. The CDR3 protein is CASSPLGTGEKTEAFF. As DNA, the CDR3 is TGTGCCAGCTCACCACTGGGGACAGGGGAGAAAACTGAAGCTTTCTTT.

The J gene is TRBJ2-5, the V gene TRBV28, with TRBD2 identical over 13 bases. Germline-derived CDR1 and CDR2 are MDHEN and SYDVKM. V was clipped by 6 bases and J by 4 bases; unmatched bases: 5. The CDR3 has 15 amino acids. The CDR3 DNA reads TGTGCCAGCAGCGAGACTAGCGGGAGGTCAGAGACCCAGTACTTC. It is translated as CASSETSGRSETQYF. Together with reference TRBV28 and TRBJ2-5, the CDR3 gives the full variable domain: DVKVTQSSRYLVKRTGEKVFLECVQDMDHENMFWYRQDPGLGLRLIYFSYDVKMKEKGDIPEGYSVSREKKERFSLILESASTNQTSMYLCASSETSGRSETQYFGPGTRLLVL.

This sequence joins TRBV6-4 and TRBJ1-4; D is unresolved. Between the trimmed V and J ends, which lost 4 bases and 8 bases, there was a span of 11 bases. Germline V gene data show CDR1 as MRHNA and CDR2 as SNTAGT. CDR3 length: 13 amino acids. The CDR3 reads CASSADSGEKLFF. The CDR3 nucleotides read TGTGCCAGCAGTGCGGACTCGGGGGAAAAACTGTTTTTT.

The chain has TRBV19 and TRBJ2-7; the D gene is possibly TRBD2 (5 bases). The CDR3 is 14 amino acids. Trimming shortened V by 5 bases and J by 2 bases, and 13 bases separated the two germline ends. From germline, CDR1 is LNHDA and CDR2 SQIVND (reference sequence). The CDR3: CASSRFGIAYEQYF. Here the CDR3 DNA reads TGTGCCAGTAGTCGGTTCGGGATTGCCTACGAGCAGTACTTC.

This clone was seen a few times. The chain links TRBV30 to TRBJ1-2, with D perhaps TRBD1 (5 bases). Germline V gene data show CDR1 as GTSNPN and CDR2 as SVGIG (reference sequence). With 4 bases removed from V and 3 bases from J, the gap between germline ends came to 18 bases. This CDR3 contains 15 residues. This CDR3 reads CAWTPRVGAHYGYTF. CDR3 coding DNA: TGTGCCTGGACCCCCCGAGTAGGGGCACACTATGGCTACACCTTC.

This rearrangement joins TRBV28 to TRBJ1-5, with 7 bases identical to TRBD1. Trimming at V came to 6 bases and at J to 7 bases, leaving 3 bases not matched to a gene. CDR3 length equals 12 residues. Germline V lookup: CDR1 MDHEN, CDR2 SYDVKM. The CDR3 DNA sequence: TGTGCCAGCAGGACAGGGAGCCAGCCCCAGCATTTT. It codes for CASRTGSQPQHF.

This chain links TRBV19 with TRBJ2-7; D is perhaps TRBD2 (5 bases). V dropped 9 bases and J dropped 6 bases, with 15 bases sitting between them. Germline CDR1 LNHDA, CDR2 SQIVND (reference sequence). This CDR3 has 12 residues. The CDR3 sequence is CASRPAGGEQYF. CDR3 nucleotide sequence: TGTGCCAGCCGGCCGGCCGGAGGCGAGCAGTACTTC. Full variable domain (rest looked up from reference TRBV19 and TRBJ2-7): DGGITQSPKYLFRKEGQNVTLSCEQNLNHDAMYWYRQDPGQGLRLIYYSQIVNDFQKGDIAEGYSVSREKKESFPLTVTSAQKNPTAFYLCASRPAGGEQYFGPGTRLTVT.

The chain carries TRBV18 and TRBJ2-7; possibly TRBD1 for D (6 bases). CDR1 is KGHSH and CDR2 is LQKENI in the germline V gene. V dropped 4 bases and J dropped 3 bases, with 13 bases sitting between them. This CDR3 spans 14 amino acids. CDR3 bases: TGTGCCAGCTCACAACAGGGAAGATTCTACGAGCAGTACTTC. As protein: CASSQQGRFYEQYF.